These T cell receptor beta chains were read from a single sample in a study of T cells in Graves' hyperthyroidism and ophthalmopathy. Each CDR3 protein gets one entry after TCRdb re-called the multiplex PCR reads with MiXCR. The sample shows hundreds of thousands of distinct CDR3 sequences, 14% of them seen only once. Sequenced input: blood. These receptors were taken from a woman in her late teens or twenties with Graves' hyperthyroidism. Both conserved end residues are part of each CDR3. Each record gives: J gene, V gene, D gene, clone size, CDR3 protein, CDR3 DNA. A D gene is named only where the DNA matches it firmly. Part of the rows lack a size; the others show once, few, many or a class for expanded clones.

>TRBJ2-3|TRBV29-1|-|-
CSATGLADTDTQYF
TGCAGCGCGACAGGACTTGCCGACACAGATACGCAGTATTTT
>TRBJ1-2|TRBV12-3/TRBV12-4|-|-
CASTLAGTFYGYTF
TGTGCCAGCACCTTGGCCGGGACATTCTATGGCTACACCTTC
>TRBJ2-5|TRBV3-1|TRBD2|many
CASSQASGDGETQYF
TGTGCCAGCAGCCAAGCTAGCGGCGACGGGGAGACCCAGTACTTC
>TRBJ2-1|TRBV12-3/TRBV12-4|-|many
CASSFSSGRLNEQFF
TGTGCCAGCAGTTTTTCTTCGGGACGCTTAAATGAGCAGTTCTTC
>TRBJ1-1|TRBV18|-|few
CASSPRVGNGVNTEAFF
TGTGCCAGCTCACCACGCGTTGGCAACGGGGTGAACACTGAAGCTTTCTTT
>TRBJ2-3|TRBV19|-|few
CASRAAATDTQYF
TGTGCCAGTAGGGCGGCAGCCACAGATACGCAGTATTTT
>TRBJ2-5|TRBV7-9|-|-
CASSLGGGPETQYF
TGTGCCAGCAGCTTAGGGGGGGGGCCAGAGACCCAGTACTTC
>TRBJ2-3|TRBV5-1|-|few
CASSLGQGESTDTQYF
TGCGCCAGCAGCTTGGGGCAGGGCGAAAGCACAGATACGCAGTATTTT
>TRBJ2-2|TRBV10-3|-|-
CAISESGVGATGELFF
TGTGCCATCAGTGAGTCCGGAGTGGGGGCCACCGGGGAGCTGTTTTTT
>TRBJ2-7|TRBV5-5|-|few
CASSLEPGVTYEQYF
TGTGCCAGCAGCTTGGAACCAGGTGTTACCTACGAGCAGTACTTC
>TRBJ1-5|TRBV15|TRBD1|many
CATTRDRLLNQPQHF
TGTGCCACCACCAGGGACAGACTGCTCAATCAGCCCCAGCATTTT
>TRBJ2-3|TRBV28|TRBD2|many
CASSLLGLREGRGDTQYF
TGTGCCAGCAGTTTGCTGGGATTACGGGAGGGCCGCGGGGATACGCAGTATTTT
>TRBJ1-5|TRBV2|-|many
CASSEQRYQGSQPQHF
TGTGCCAGCAGTGAACAAAGGTACCAAGGGAGTCAGCCCCAGCATTTT
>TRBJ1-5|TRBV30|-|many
CACCQPQHF
TGTGCCTGTTGTCAGCCCCAGCATTTT
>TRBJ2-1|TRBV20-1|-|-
CSARRPGLDNEQFF
TGCAGTGCTAGACGACCAGGATTGGACAATGAGCAGTTCTTC
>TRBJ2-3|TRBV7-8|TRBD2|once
CASSFGALGSGGGRDTQYF
TGTGCCAGCAGCTTCGGGGCCTTAGGGAGCGGGGGCGGGAGAGATACGCAGTATTTT
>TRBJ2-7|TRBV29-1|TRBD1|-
CSAGDRHYEQYF
TGCAGCGCCGGGGACAGGCACTACGAGCAGTACTTC
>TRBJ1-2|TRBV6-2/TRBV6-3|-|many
CASSARQDGYTF
TGTGCCAGCAGTGCTCGACAGGATGGCTACACCTTC
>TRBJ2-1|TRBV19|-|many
CASSMSSAGNNEQFF
TGTGCCAGTAGTATGAGCTCGGCGGGGAACAATGAGCAGTTCTTC
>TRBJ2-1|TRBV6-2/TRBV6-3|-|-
CASSPTRYEQFF
TGTGCCAGCAGTCCGACCCGCTATGAGCAGTTCTTC
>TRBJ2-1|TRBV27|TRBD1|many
CASSPGTGGIRQFF
TGTGCCAGCTCCCCCGGGACAGGGGGCATAAGGCAGTTCTTC
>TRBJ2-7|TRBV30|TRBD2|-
CAWGTTGGSYEQYF
TGTGCCTGGGGTACTACCGGGGGGTCCTACGAGCAGTACTTC
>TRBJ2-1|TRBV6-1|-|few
CASSSPRASAYNEQFF
TGTGCCAGCAGCTCTCCAAGGGCTAGTGCCTACAATGAGCAGTTCTTC
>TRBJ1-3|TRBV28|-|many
CASSFDGFSSGNTIYF
TGTGCCAGCAGTTTTGATGGGTTTAGCTCTGGAAACACCATATATTTT
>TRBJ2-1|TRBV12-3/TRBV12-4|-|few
CASSFRAAGRTNEQFF
TGTGCCAGCAGTTTTAGGGCAGCGGGCCGCACCAATGAGCAGTTCTTC
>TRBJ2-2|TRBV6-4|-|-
CASIPRQSTGELFF
TGTGCCAGTATCCCCCGACAGAGCACCGGGGAGCTGTTTTTT
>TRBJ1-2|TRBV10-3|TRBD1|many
CAISESGTGLSYGYTF
TGTGCCATCAGTGAGTCTGGGACAGGGTTAAGCTATGGCTACACCTTC
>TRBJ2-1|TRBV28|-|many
CASSRRWDEQFF
TGTGCCAGCAGCCGGAGGTGGGATGAGCAGTTCTTC
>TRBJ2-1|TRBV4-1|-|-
CASSHQVGGARGNEQFF
TGCGCCAGCAGCCACCAGGTCGGGGGGGCCAGGGGGAATGAGCAGTTCTTC
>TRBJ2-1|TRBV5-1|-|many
CASSSRPSNEQFF
TGCGCCAGCAGCTCCCGACCGAGCAATGAGCAGTTCTTC
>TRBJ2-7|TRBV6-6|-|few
CASSYSIGEQYF
TGTGCCAGCAGTTACTCGATCGGCGAGCAGTACTTC
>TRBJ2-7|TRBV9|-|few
CASSPGRDGIYEQYF
TGTGCCAGCAGCCCCGGCCGGGACGGAATATACGAGCAGTACTTC
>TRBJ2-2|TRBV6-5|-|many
CASSYSRRVDTGELFF
TGTGCCAGCAGTTACTCGAGGAGGGTGGACACCGGGGAGCTGTTTTTT
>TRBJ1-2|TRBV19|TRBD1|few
CASSIQGAQSGYTF
TGTGCCAGTAGTATCCAGGGGGCGCAGAGTGGCTACACCTTC
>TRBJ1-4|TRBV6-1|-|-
CASSFGMGGYSEKLFF
TGTGCCAGCAGTTTCGGGATGGGCGGCTATAGTGAAAAACTGTTTTTT
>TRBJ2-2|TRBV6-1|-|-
CASSEGSGNTGELFF
TGTGCCAGCAGTGAAGGGAGCGGGAACACCGGGGAGCTGTTTTTT
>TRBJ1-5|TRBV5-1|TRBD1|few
CASSLGTGDSSNQPQHF
TGCGCCAGCAGCCTCGGGACAGGGGATAGTAGCAATCAGCCCCAGCATTTT
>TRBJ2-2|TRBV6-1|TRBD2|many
CASSVAGGTTGELFF
TGTGCCAGCAGTGTAGCGGGAGGGACCACCGGGGAGCTGTTTTTT
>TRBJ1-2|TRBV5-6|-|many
CASGPAELRKYGYTF
TGTGCCAGCGGCCCCGCGGAGTTAAGAAAATATGGCTACACCTTC
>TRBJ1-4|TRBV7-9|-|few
CASSLGGRREKLFF
TGTGCCAGCAGCTTAGGAGGCAGGAGGGAAAAACTGTTTTTT
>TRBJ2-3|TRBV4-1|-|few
CASSARGLRDTTDTQYF
TGCGCCAGCAGCGCCCGGGGTCTAAGGGACACCACAGATACGCAGTATTTT
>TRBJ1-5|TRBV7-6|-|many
CASSLGGGLGGNQPQHF
TGTGCCAGCAGCTTAGGGGGCGGACTGGGAGGCAATCAGCCCCAGCATTTT
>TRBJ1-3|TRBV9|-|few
CASGDSGNTIYF
TGTGCCTCCGGCGACTCTGGAAACACCATATATTTT
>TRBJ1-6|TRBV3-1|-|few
CASSHRLSGSPLHF
TGTGCCAGCAGCCACAGACTAAGTGGTTCACCCCTCCACTTT
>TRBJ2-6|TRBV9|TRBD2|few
CASSVARGGATGANVLTF
TGTGCCAGCAGCGTAGCTCGCGGGGGGGCTACTGGGGCCAACGTCCTGACTTTC
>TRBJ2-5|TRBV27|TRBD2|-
CASGGAGVGETQYF
TGTGCCAGCGGAGGGGCGGGAGTGGGAGAGACCCAGTACTTC
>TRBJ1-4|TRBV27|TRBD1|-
CASKTFRGTNEKLFF
TGTGCCAGCAAAACCTTCAGGGGGACTAATGAAAAACTGTTTTTT
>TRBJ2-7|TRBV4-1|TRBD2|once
CASSQLVASGSPLSHEQYF
TGCGCCAGCAGCCAACTCGTGGCTAGCGGGAGCCCTCTCAGCCACGAGCAGTACTTC
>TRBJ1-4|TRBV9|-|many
CASSVAPSSNEKLFF
TGTGCCAGCAGCGTAGCACCCAGTAGCAATGAAAAACTGTTTTTT
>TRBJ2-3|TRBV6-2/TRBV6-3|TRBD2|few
CASSTTSGYTDTQYF
TGTGCCAGCAGTACGACTAGCGGCTACACAGATACGCAGTATTTT
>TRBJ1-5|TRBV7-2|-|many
CASSLDPLSNQPQHF
TGTGCCAGCAGCTTAGACCCACTTAGCAATCAGCCCCAGCATTTT
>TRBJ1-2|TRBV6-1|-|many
CASSEGFRVIYGYTF
TGTGCCAGCAGTGAAGGGTTTAGGGTGATATATGGCTACACCTTC
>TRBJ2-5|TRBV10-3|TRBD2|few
CAISEPGLAGPGAQYF
TGTGCCATCAGTGAGCCGGGACTAGCGGGGCCCGGGGCCCAGTACTTC